The rows below give T cell receptor beta chains drawn from one sample of a study of PD-L1 blockade in urothelial cancer. Profiled with immunoSEQ multiplex PCR; TCRdb holds only in-frame clones, not every one. Among tens of thousands of clones listed, 81% were seen once. Source: PBMCs, taken around atezolizumab (anti-PD-L1) treatment. These receptor sequences come from a man aged 70-80 years with urothelial cancer. Both conserved end residues are trimmed from each CDR3. D genes are given only for firm matches.

CDR3 length,J gene,V gene,D gene,CDR3 protein
12,TRBJ2-7,TRBV11-3,.,ASSAGTQTYEQY
13,TRBJ2-2,TRBV7-9,.,ASSQPQGVTGELF
12,TRBJ2-5,TRBV27,.,ASSFYRSQETQY
14,TRBJ2-1,TRBV15,.,ATSRDPGSSYNEQF
13,TRBJ2-5,TRBV7-2,.,ASRRQGVGQETQY
13,TRBJ2-3,TRBV5-1,.,ASSLQGGSTDTQY
15,TRBJ2-3,TRBV9,TRBD2,ASSAPGGEGRTDTQY
15,TRBJ1-1,TRBV28,.,ASSPYTYAAGGRTAF
11,TRBJ1-2,TRBV7-9,.,ASSLDTLYGYT
14,TRBJ1-2,TRBV14,TRBD1,ASSQHGQGPPYGYT